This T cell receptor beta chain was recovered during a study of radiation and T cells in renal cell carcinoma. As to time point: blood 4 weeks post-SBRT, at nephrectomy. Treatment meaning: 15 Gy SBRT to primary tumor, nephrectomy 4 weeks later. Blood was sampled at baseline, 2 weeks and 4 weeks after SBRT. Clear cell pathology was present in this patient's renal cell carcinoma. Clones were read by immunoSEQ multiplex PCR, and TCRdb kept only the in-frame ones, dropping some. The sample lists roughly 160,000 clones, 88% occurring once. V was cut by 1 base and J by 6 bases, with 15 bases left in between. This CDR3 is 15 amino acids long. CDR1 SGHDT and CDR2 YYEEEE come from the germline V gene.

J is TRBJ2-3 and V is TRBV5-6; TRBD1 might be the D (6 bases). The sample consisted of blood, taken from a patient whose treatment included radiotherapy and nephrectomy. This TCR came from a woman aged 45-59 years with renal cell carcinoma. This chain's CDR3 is CASSLLPGVQDTQYF. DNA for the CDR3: TGTGCCAGCAGCTTGCTGCCAGGGGTGCAGGATACGCAGTATTTT.